The sequence of this T cell receptor beta chain was determined in a study of Graves' ophthalmopathy and Graves' hyperthyroidism. The authors amplified TCR beta CDR3 regions from RNA transcripts. HTBI primers served in a first-round RT-PCR, which a second-round multiplex PCR followed. From the multiplex PCR reads, TCRdb called clonotypes with MiXCR, one entry per CDR3 protein. The repertoire holds 1 million to 1.3 million distinct CDR3 sequences, with less than 45% as singletons. Per the germline V gene, CDR1 is SQVTM and CDR2 is ANQGSEA. Trimming pared 3 bases from V and 7 bases from J, leaving 10 bases between. The CDR3 length is 11 residues.

This chain connects TRBV29-1 to TRBJ2-7, with a weak D call TRBD1 (6 bases). The source of this sequence is an adult man with Graves' hyperthyroidism. Sequences were obtained from peripheral blood or thyroid tissue (not recorded which). The CDR3 DNA reads as TGCAGCGTTGAGCCACAGGGAGAGCAGTACTTC. The encoded protein is CSVEPQGEQYF.